This entry is about one T cell receptor beta chain. These data are taken from a study of T cell responses to AZD1222 COVID-19 vaccine. CDR1 and CDR2 (germline): LNHDA, SQIVND (reference sequence). This CDR3 has 17 residues. Trimming took 7 bases from V and 0 from J; bases not matched to a gene: 9. Assay: immunoSEQ multiplex PCR; the TCRdb copy retains only in-frame clones and omits some. The sample includes 130,000 to 150,000 clones, 91% seen only once; the top ten take less than 5.5%. The input for sequencing was peripheral blood, taken on day 0 of AZD1222 vaccination. V and J are TRBV19 and TRBJ2-1; 10 bases align to TRBD2. This sequence was found in an adult in good health. The DNA of the CDR3 is TGTGCCAGTACATCTCTAGCGGGGGTTACCTCCTACAATGAGCAGTTCTTC. Encoded protein: CASTSLAGVTSYNEQFF.